The 11 T cell receptor beta chains below all came from one sample that was sequenced in a study of T-cell memory formation after mild COVID-19. TCRdb passed the 5' RACE reads through MiXCR, listing each CDR3 protein once. The sample holds fewer than 700,000 distinct CDR3 sequences, 20% to 25% seen once. The source material was PBMCs or a T cell subset sorted from them (not recorded which). Every receptor here comes from an adult woman who had mild COVID-19 (a few samples of this study predate the infection). Cell type and time point are not known.

The rearrangement links TRBV6-5 to TRBJ2-1, with 9 bases identical to TRBD2. V dropped 6 bases and J dropped 2; count of bases not matched to a gene: 5. Germline CDR1 and CDR2: MNHEY and SVGAGI. The CDR3 runs to 15 residues. The CDR3 is CASRRIAGAYNEQFF. The DNA of the CDR3 is TGTGCCAGCAGGAGAATAGCGGGGGCCTACAATGAGCAGTTCTTC.

This chain uses TRBV7-2 with TRBJ2-2; 9 bases fit TRBD2. The ends lost 3 bases at V and 4 bases at J; junction bases unmatched: 3. CDR3 length equals 15 residues. Germline values: CDR1 SGHTA, CDR2 FQGNSA. This chain's CDR3 is CASSFQAGGTGELFF. In DNA form, the CDR3 reads TGTGCCAGCAGCTTCCAAGCGGGGGGCACCGGGGAGCTGTTTTTT.

This chain connects TRBV24-1 to TRBJ2-1; the match to TRBD2 covers 11 bases. This CDR3 region has 15 residues. CDR1 is KGHDR and CDR2 is SFDVKD in the germline V gene. Trimming took 5 bases from V and 6 from J; bases not matched to a gene: 5. The CDR3 DNA follows: TGTGCCACCAGTGGGAGGCTAGCGGGAGGCAATGAGCAGTTCTTC. Its translation is CATSGRLAGGNEQFF.

This clonotype was observed a handful of times. The chain uses TRBV12-3 or TRBV12-4 and TRBJ2-7; D is undetermined. The CDR3 is 12 amino acids. V was pared by 1 base and J by 6 bases, with 7 bases between. The CDR3 sequence is CASSLEGIEQYF. The CDR3, as DNA: TGTGCCAGCAGTTTAGAAGGAATCGAGCAGTACTTC.

The chain uses TRBV7-9 and TRBJ1-5; D unclear. The CDR3 extends over 13 amino acids. V lost 3 bases and J lost 5, with 8 bases in between. Germline V lookup: CDR1 SEHNR, CDR2 FQNEAQ (reference sequence). The CDR3 here is CASSFGSDQPQHF. CDR3 in DNA: TGTGCCAGCAGCTTTGGGAGCGATCAGCCCCAGCATTTT.

This chain connects TRBV30 to TRBJ1-6, with D possibly matching TRBD1 (5 bases). The germline V gene encodes CDR1 GTSNPN and CDR2 SVGIG (reference sequence). Trimming took off 2 bases at V and 8 bases at J, with 13 bases between the two ends. This CDR3 spans 14 amino acids. The CDR3 nucleotides read TGTGCCTGGAGTCGGGGGGACCGATATTCACCCCTCCACTTT. Its translation is CAWSRGDRYSPLHF.

This clonotype was picked up a small number of times. This chain joins TRBV7-3 and TRBJ2-2; 8 bases are shared with TRBD2. The CDR3 is 16 residues long. Germline loops: CDR1 SGHTA, CDR2 FQGTGA. The V and J ends lost 5 bases and 6 bases, in that order; junction bases with no gene match: 11. For the CDR3, the DNA is TGTGCCAGCAGCCTCGACGGGGGGGCCTTACCCGGGGAGCTGTTTTTT. Residues: CASSLDGGALPGELFF.

The chain employs TRBV9 and TRBJ2-2; the D gene could be TRBD1 or TRBD2 (5 bases each). V was clipped by 0 bases and J by 0 bases, with 18 bases between them. The CDR3 extends over 19 amino acids. CDR1 SGDLS and CDR2 YYNGEE come from the germline V gene. In nucleotides, the CDR3 is TGTGCCAGCAGCGTAGCTGAGGGAAGGGGTTTCGCGAACACCGGGGAGCTGTTTTTT. This encodes CASSVAEGRGFANTGELFF.

The chain couples TRBV11-2 to TRBJ2-1, with D unresolved. The ends were cut back, 1 base at V and 0 bases at J, with 10 bases in the middle. Germline-derived CDR1 and CDR2 are SGHAT and FQNNGV. CDR3 size: 16 residues. The CDR3 region has the DNA TGTGCCAGCAGCTTAGCAGTTTGGGGCTCCTACAATGAGCAGTTCTTC. This gives the protein CASSLAVWGSYNEQFF.

This clonotype has a handful of counts. CDR3 DNA: TGTGCCAGCAGCCTCGGACTAGCGGGCCTACTCACAGATACGCAGTATTTT. Protein sequence: CASSLGLAGLLTDTQYF. The V and J genes are TRBV7-9 and TRBJ2-3; 11 bases match TRBD2. CDR3 length: 17 residues. Germline lookup yields CDR1 SEHNR and CDR2 FQNEAQ (reference sequence). J was trimmed by 2 bases and V by 5 bases; bases with no gene match: 9.

This clonotype has a handful of counts. The V call is TRBV24-1, the J call TRBJ2-1, with D possibly TRBD2 on 6 matching bases. The CDR3 loop spans 14 amino acids. From germline, CDR1 is KGHDR and CDR2 SFDVKD. Trimming left V 4 bases short and J 6 bases short, with 12 bases between. CDR3 sequence reads: CATSDPRERNEQFF. CDR3 bases: TGTGCCACCAGTGACCCCCGGGAGCGCAATGAGCAGTTCTTC.